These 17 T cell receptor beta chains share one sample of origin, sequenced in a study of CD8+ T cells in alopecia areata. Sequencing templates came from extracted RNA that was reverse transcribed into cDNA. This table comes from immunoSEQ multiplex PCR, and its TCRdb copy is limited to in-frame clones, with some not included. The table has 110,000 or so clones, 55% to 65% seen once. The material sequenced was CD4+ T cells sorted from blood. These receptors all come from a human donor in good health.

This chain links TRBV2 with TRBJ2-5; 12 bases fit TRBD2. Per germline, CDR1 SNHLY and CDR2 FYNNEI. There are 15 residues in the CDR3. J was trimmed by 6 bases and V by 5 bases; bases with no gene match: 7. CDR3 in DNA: TGTGCCAGCAGTTCTAGCGGGGGGGCGTCGAAGACCCAGTACTTC. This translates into CASSSSGGASKTQYF.

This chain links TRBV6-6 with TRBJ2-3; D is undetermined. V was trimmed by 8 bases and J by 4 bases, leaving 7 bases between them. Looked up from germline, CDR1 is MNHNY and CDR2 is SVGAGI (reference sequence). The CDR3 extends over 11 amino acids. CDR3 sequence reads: CASQRADTQYF. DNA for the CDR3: TGTGCCAGCCAACGGGCAGATACGCAGTATTTT.

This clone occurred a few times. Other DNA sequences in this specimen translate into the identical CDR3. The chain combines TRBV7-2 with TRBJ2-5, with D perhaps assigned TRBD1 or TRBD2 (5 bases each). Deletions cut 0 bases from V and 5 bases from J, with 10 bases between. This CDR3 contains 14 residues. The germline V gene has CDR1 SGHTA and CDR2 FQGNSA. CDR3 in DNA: TGTGCCAGCAGCTTAGCAAGGGGACGGGAGACCCAGTACTTC. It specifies CASSLARGRETQYF.

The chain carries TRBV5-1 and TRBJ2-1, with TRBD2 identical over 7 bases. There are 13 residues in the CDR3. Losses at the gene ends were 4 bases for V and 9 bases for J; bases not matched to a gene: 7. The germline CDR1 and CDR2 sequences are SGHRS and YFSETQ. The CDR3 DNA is TGCGCCAGCAGCCCCCTGACTAGCAGTGAGCAGTTCTTC. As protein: CASSPLTSSEQFF.

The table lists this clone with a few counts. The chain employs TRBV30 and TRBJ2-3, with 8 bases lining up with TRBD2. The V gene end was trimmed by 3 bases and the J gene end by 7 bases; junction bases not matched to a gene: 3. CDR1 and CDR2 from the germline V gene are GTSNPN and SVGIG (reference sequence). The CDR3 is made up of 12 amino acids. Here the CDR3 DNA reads TGTGCCTGGAGCGGGGGGGCACATACGCAGTATTTT. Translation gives CAWSGGAHTQYF.

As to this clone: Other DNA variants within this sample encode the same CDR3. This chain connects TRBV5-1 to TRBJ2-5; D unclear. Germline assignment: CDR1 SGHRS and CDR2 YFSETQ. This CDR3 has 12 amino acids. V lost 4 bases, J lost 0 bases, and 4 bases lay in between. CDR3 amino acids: CASSRDQETQYF. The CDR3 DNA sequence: TGCGCCAGCAGCCGGGACCAAGAGACCCAGTACTTC. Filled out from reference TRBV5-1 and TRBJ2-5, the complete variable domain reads KAGVTQTPRYLIKTRGQQVTLSCSPISGHRSVSWYQQTPGQGLQFLFEYFSETQRNKGNFPGRFSGRQFSNSRSEMNVSTLELGDSALYLCASSRDQETQYFGPGTRLLVL.

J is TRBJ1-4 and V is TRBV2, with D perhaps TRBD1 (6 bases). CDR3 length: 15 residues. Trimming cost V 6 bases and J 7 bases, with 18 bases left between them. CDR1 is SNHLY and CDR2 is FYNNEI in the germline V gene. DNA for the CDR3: TGTGCCAGCAGGGCCGAACAGGGAAGGGGTGAAAAACTGTTTTTT. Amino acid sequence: CASRAEQGRGEKLFF.

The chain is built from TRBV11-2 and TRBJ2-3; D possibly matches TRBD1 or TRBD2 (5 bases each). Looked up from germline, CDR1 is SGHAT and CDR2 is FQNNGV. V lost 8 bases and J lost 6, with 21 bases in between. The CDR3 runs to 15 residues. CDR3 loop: CASRQGAGNLDTQYF. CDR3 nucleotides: TGTGCCAGCCGCCAGGGAGCAGGGAATTTGGATACGCAGTATTTT. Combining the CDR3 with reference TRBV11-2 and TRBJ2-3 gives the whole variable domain EAGVAQSPRYKIIEKRQSVAFWCNPISGHATLYWYQQILGQGPKLLIQFQNNGVVDDSQLPKDRFSAERLKGVDSTLKIQPAKLEDSAVYLCASRQGAGNLDTQYFGPGTRLTVL.

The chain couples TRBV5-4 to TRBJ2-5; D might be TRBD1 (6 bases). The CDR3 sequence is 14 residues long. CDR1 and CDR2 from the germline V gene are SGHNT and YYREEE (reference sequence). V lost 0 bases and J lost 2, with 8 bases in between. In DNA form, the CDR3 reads TGTGCCAGCAGCTTGGGGGGACATCAAGAGACCCAGTACTTC. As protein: CASSLGGHQETQYF. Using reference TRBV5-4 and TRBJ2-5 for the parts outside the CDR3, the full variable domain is ETGVTQSPTHLIKTRGQQVTLRCSSQSGHNTVSWYQQALGQGPQFIFQYYREEENGRGNFPPRFSGLQFPNYSSELNVNALELDDSALYLCASSLGGHQETQYFGPGTRLLVL.

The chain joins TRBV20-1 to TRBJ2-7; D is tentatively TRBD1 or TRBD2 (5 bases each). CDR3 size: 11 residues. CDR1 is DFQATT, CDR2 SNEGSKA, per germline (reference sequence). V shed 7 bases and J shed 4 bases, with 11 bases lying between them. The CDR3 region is CSVRDEYEQYF. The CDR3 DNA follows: TGCAGTGTCCGGGACGAATACGAGCAGTACTTC.

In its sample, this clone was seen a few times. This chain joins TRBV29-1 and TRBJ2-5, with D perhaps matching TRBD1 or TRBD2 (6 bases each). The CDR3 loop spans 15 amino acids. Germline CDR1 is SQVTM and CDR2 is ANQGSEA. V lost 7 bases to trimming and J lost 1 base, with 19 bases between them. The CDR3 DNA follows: TGCAGCGCTATACCTAGGGGGGCCGTCCAAGAGACCCAGTACTTC. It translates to CSAIPRGAVQETQYF.

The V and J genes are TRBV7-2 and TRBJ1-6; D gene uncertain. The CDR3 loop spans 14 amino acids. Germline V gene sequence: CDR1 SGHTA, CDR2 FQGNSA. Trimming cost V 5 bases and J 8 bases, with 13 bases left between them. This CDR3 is CASSRRRSDSPLHF. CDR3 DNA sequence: TGTGCCAGCAGCCGCAGGAGATCGGATTCACCCCTCCACTTT. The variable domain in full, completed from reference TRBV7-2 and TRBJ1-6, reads GAGVSQSPSNKVTEKGKDVELRCDPISGHTALYWYRQSLGQGLEFLIYFQGNSAPDKSGLPSDRFSAERTGGSVSTLTIQRTQQEDSAVYLCASSRRRSDSPLHFGNGTRLTVT.

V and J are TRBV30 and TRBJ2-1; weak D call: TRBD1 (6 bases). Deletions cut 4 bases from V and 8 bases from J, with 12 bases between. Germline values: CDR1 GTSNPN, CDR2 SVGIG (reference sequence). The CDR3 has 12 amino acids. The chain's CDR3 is CAWTPGQDEQFF. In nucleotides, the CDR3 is TGTGCCTGGACCCCGGGACAAGATGAGCAGTTCTTC.

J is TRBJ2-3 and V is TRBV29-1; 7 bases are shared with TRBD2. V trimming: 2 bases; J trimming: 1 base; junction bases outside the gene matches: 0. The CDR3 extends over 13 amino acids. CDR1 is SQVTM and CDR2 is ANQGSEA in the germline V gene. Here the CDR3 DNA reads TGCAGCGTTGAACGGGGGGGCACAGATACGCAGTATTTT. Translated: CSVERGGTDTQYF.

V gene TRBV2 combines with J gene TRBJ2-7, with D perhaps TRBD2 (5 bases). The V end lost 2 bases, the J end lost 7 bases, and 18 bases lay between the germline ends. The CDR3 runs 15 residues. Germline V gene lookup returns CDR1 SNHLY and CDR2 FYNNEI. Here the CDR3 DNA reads TGTGCCAGCAGTGAATTTCAGGCACGGAGGCGAGAGCAGTACTTC. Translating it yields CASSEFQARRREQYF.

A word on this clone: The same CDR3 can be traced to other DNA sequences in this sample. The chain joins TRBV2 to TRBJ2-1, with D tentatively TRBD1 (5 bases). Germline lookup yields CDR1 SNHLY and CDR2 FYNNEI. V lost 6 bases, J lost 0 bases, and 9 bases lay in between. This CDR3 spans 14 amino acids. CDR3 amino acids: CASRDSSSYNEQFF. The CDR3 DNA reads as TGTGCCAGCAGAGACAGCAGCTCCTACAATGAGCAGTTCTTC.

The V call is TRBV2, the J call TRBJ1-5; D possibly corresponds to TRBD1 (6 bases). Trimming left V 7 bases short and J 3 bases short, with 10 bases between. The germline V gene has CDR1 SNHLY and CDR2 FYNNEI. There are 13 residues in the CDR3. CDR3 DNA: TGTGCCAGCACCGGACAGCCCAATCAGCCCCAGCATTTT. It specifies CASTGQPNQPQHF.